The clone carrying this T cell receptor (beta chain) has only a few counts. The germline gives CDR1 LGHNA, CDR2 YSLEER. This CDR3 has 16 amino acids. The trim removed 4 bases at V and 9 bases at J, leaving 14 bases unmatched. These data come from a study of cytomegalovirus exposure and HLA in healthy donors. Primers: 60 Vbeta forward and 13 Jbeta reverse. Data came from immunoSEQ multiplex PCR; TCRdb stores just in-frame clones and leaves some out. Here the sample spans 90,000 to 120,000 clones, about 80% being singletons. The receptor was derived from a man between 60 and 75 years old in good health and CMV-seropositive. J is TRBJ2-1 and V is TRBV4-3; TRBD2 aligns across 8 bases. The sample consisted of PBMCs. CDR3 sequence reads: CASSPTTGRGGTEQFF. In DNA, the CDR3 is TGCGCCAGCAGCCCAACGACCGGCCGGGGGGGCACTGAGCAGTTCTTC.